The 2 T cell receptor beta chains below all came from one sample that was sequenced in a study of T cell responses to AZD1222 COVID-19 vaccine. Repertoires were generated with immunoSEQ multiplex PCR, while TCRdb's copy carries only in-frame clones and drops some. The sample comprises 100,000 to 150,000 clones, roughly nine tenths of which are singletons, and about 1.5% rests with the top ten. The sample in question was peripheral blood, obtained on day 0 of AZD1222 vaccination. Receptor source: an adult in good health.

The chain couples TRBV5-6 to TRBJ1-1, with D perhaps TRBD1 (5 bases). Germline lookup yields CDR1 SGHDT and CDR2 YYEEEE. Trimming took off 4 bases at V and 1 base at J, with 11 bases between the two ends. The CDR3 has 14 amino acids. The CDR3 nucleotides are TGTGCCAGCAGCGGACCGACAGCGAACACTGAAGCTTTCTTT. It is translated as CASSGPTANTEAFF.

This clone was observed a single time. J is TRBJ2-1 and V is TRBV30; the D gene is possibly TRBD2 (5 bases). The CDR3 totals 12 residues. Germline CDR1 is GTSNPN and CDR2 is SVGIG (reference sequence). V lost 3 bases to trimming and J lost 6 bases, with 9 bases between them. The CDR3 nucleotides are TGTGCCTGGAGAGACGCGGGCAATGAGCAGTTCTTC. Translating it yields CAWRDAGNEQFF.